Following are 20 T cell receptor beta chains from one sample sequenced in a study of T cells after yellow fever vaccination. Via MiXCR, TCRdb re-called the 5' RACE reads, giving one row per CDR3 protein. In the table there are 450,000 to 650,000 distinct CDR3 sequences, just over 20% of which are singletons. Source: PBMCs, taken about 21 days after the first yellow fever vaccination. The receptors here all came from a young man who received the YFV17D yellow fever vaccine.

This clonotype was detected a few times. V and J are TRBV14 and TRBJ2-1; D unclear. The germline CDR1 and CDR2 sequences are SGHDN and FVKESK. The germline V and J ends were trimmed by 3 bases and 12 bases, with 15 bases remaining between them. The CDR3 runs 13 residues. In DNA form, the CDR3 reads TGTGCCAGCAGCCAGGTGCCGGCCTCCGGGCAGTTCTTC. Its translation: CASSQVPASGQFF.

In its sample, this clonotype was seen many times. The J gene is TRBJ2-1, the V gene TRBV7-3, with 7 nucleotides matching TRBD2. The CDR3 is 14 amino acids. CDR1 is SGHTA and CDR2 is FQGTGA in the germline V gene. J was trimmed by 6 bases and V by 2 bases; bases with no gene match: 4. Here the CDR3 DNA reads TGTGCCAGCAGCTTACTAGCGGCGAGCAATGAGCAGTTCTTC. As protein: CASSLLAASNEQFF.

The chain uses TRBV6-1 and TRBJ2-6; TRBD2 matches at 11 bases. Germline V gene data show CDR1 as MNHNS and CDR2 as SASEGT. This CDR3 contains 19 residues. After removal of 6 bases from V and 0 bases from J, the junction contained 10 bases not matched to a gene. The CDR3 loop is CASSPLNSGGASGANVLTF. The CDR3 nucleotides are TGTGCCAGCAGCCCCCTCAATAGCGGGGGGGCCTCTGGGGCCAACGTCCTGACTTTC.

The chain recombines TRBV14 with TRBJ2-1; 12 nucleotides line up with TRBD2. V lost 2 bases and J lost 4; bases outside the gene matches: 3. The CDR3 is 16 amino acids. Germline-derived CDR1 and CDR2 are SGHDN and FVKESK. CDR3 sequence (DNA): TGTGCCAGCAGCCAACTGGGACTAGCGGGTTACAATGAGCAGTTCTTC. It encodes CASSQLGLAGYNEQFF.

This clonotype was found many times. The CDR3 DNA reads TGTGCCAGCAGCTGGCCGGGCATCTCTGAAGCTTTCTTT. Its protein product is CASSWPGISEAFF. The chain carries TRBV7-2 and TRBJ1-1; no clear D gene. This CDR3 region has 13 residues. The germline gives CDR1 SGHTA, CDR2 FQGNSA. V was shortened by 4 bases and J by 6 bases, with 12 bases between the two germline ends.

This clonotype was seen repeatedly, ten times or more. V gene TRBV5-4 combines with J gene TRBJ2-4; the D gene could be TRBD1 or TRBD2 (5 bases each). Germline V gene data show CDR1 as SGHNT and CDR2 as YYREEE (reference sequence). V gave up 1 base and J gave up 4 bases, with 12 bases separating them. The CDR3 has 15 residues. DNA of the CDR3: TGTGCCAGCAGCTTGAGAGGGGATGGGAAAAACATTCAGTACTTC. It translates to CASSLRGDGKNIQYF.

This clonotype was seen many times. This chain links TRBV5-1 with TRBJ2-3; D not resolved. The CDR3 is made up of 14 amino acids. The V gene's germline CDR1 is SGHRS and CDR2 YFSETQ. V was shortened by 4 bases and J by 1 base, with 10 bases between the two germline ends. CDR3 residues: CASSPELGTDTQYF. Written as DNA, the CDR3 is TGCGCCAGCAGCCCCGAGCTAGGCACAGATACGCAGTATTTT.

This clonotype was observed a handful of times. The chain couples TRBV12-3 or TRBV12-4 to TRBJ1-5; D is unresolved. Between the trimmed V and J ends, which lost 10 bases and 5 bases, there was a span of 12 bases. The CDR3 contains 12 residues. CDR3 DNA sequence: TGTGCCATCGGCGGGTCGGATCAGCCCCAGCATTTT. Its protein product is CAIGGSDQPQHF.

The V call is TRBV28, the J call TRBJ2-5; TRBD1 aligns across 9 bases. V lost 4 bases to trimming and J lost 5 bases; unmatched junction nucleotides: 8. CDR1 and CDR2 (germline): MDHEN, SYDVKM. The CDR3 loop spans 15 amino acids. The CDR3 nucleotides read TGTGCCAGCAGTTCTCCCGGGACAGGGAGGGAGACCCAGTACTTC. Its protein is CASSSPGTGRETQYF.

This chain uses TRBV7-9 with TRBJ1-1, with a weak D call TRBD1 (5 bases). V was trimmed by 3 bases and J by 6 bases, leaving 14 bases between them. CDR3 length equals 14 residues. The germline V gene has CDR1 SEHNR and CDR2 FQNEAQ (reference sequence). CDR3 DNA sequence: TGTGCCAGCAGCTTTGGGCAGGGCGCGGCTGAAGCTTTCTTT. Translating gives CASSFGQGAAEAFF.

This clonotype was seen a single time. V is TRBV6-2 or TRBV6-3 and J is TRBJ1-1, with D perhaps TRBD1 (5 bases). The V and J ends lost 8 bases and 8 bases respectively, with 18 bases between them. CDR1 is MNHEY and CDR2 is SVGEGT in the germline V gene. This CDR3 region has 13 residues. CDR3 DNA sequence: TGTGCCAGCCGTTTCGGGGGACGGATAGAAGCTTTCTTT. This sequence encodes CASRFGGRIEAFF.

This clonotype was seen more than once but under ten times. J is TRBJ2-3 and V is TRBV11-3, with D tentatively TRBD2 (5 bases). Germline CDR1 is SGHNT and CDR2 is YENEEA. Trimming pared 6 bases from V and 2 bases from J, leaving 12 bases between. The CDR3 totals 14 residues. The DNA for the CDR3 is TGTGCCAGCAGTCTCCACGGGGTCACAGATACGCAGTATTTT. This translates into CASSLHGVTDTQYF. Filled out from reference TRBV11-3 and TRBJ2-3, the complete variable domain reads EAGVVQSPRYKIIEKKQPVAFWCNPISGHNTLYWYLQNLGQGPELLIRYENEEAVDDSQLPKDRFSAERLKGVDSTLKIQPAELGDSAVYLCASSLHGVTDTQYFGPGTRLTVL.

This clonotype was found a few times. This chain uses TRBV20-1 with TRBJ1-1; tentative D call: TRBD1 (6 bases). CDR3 length equals 13 residues. Trimming pared 7 bases from V and 1 base from J, leaving 13 bases between. Germline V gene sequence: CDR1 DFQATT, CDR2 SNEGSKA (reference sequence). Here the CDR3 reads CSGRTDPNTEAFF. For the CDR3, the DNA is TGCAGTGGCCGGACAGATCCGAACACTGAAGCTTTCTTT.

The V gene is TRBV5-1, the J gene TRBJ1-2, with TRBD1 matching 10 bases. The CDR3 is 15 residues long. Losses at the gene ends were 3 bases for V and 3 bases for J; bases not matched to a gene: 5. Germline V gene lookup returns CDR1 SGHRS and CDR2 YFSETQ. CDR3 in DNA: TGCGCCAGCAGCTCCCGACAGGGGGCTCACTATGGCTACACCTTC. Its protein product is CASSSRQGAHYGYTF.

This clonotype has only a few counts. The rearrangement uses TRBV5-1 and TRBJ1-4, with 7 bases that match TRBD1. Germline lookup yields CDR1 SGHRS and CDR2 YFSETQ. CDR3 length: 16 residues. J lost 8 bases, V lost 1 base, and 11 bases had no gene match. The CDR3 region is CASSLLIGTVGEKLFF. In nucleotides, the CDR3 is TGCGCCAGCAGCTTGTTAATCGGGACAGTTGGCGAAAAACTGTTTTTT.

The chain employs TRBV12-3 or TRBV12-4 and TRBJ1-1, with 7 bases identical to TRBD1. This CDR3 is built from 17 residues. Trimming took 7 bases from V and 3 from J; bases not matched to a gene: 17. The CDR3 here is CASTRQGGNDEDTEAFF. Here the CDR3 DNA reads TGTGCCAGCACCCGGCAGGGGGGGAACGATGAAGACACTGAAGCTTTCTTT.

The genes are TRBV25-1 and TRBJ2-2; D perhaps matches TRBD1 (6 bases). CDR1 MGHDK and CDR2 SYGVNS come from the germline V gene. V lost 4 bases, J lost 4 bases, and 10 bases lay in between. The CDR3 extends over 14 amino acids. For the CDR3, the DNA is TGTGCCAGCAGTGGCCAGGGGCGCACCGGGGAGCTGTTTTTT. Translating it yields CASSGQGRTGELFF.

This rearrangement joins TRBV4-3 to TRBJ1-4; D might be TRBD1 (5 bases). The CDR3 covers 16 residues. V was shortened by 5 bases and J by 8 bases, with 21 bases between the two germline ends. Germline-derived CDR1 and CDR2 are LGHNA and YSLEER. The CDR3 DNA is TGCGCCAGCAGCGCCACCTACTCAGGGAGCGACGAAAAACTGTTTTTT. Encoded protein: CASSATYSGSDEKLFF.

The chain couples TRBV5-1 to TRBJ1-2; 12 bases line up with TRBD1. Looked up from germline, CDR1 is SGHRS and CDR2 is YFSETQ. The CDR3 consists of 19 residues. V was pared by 3 bases and J by 2 bases, with 14 bases of the junction left unmatched. In DNA form, the CDR3 reads TGCGCCAGCAGCTACTCCCGGGACAGGGGGCATAAAGACAACTATGGCTACACCTTC. Its translation is CASSYSRDRGHKDNYGYTF.

This clonotype was detected many times. The chain is built from TRBV25-1 and TRBJ1-3; D remains ambiguous. The germline V and J ends were trimmed by 7 bases and 1 base, with 5 bases remaining between them. Germline V lookup: CDR1 MGHDK, CDR2 SYGVNS. This CDR3 is 12 amino acids long. CDR3 DNA sequence: TGTGCCAGCACTTCTTCTGGAAACACCATATATTTT. As protein: CASTSSGNTIYF.